These 8 T cell receptor beta chains were all obtained from the same sample, sequenced in a study of blood T cell repertoires in COVID-19. The repertoire was sequenced with immunoSEQ multiplex PCR; TCRdb's copy has only in-frame clones and lacks some. The data show about 360,000 clones, approximately 86% seen once. Sequencing was done on a sample of peripheral blood. Every receptor here comes from a woman aged 55-69 years with COVID-19, enrolled during active disease.

The chain employs TRBV7-9 and TRBJ2-3, with 12 positions matching TRBD2. Looked up from germline, CDR1 is SEHNR and CDR2 is FQNEAQ (reference sequence). Losses at the gene ends were 4 bases for V and 4 bases for J; bases not matched to a gene: 6. This CDR3 comprises 16 residues. This CDR3 reads CASSYSLAGGADTQYF. Written as DNA, the CDR3 is TGTGCCAGCAGCTATTCGCTAGCGGGGGGGGCAGATACGCAGTATTTT.

This chain links TRBV23-1 with TRBJ1-4; possible D gene TRBD1, 5 bases. TRBV23-1 qualifies as an ORF whose function is uncertain. The CDR3 runs 17 residues. Trimming cost V 0 bases and J 6 bases, with 17 bases left between them. The CDR3 DNA reads as TGCGCCAGCAGTCAATCGGACATTGCAGACCCATATGAAAAACTGTTTTTT. It translates to CASSQSDIADPYEKLFF.

The sample holds one count of this clone. J is TRBJ1-2 and V is TRBV2; 10 nucleotides match TRBD1. V lost 6 bases, J lost 6 bases, and 16 bases stayed unmatched. The CDR3 totals 17 residues. The V gene's germline CDR1 is SNHLY and CDR2 FYNNEI. The CDR3 DNA is TGTGCCAGCAGGGAGGCCGGGACAGGGGCGACCTTGAATGGCTACACCTTC. This translates into CASREAGTGATLNGYTF.

The chain uses TRBV11-2 and TRBJ2-3; the D gene is possibly TRBD2 (7 bases). V dropped 4 bases and J dropped 7 bases, with 21 bases sitting between them. Looked up from germline, CDR1 is SGHAT and CDR2 is FQNNGV. There are 16 residues in the CDR3. The CDR3 protein is CASSSTRGALANTQYF. The DNA for the CDR3 is TGTGCCAGCAGCTCCACTCGGGGGGCCCTTGCTAATACGCAGTATTTT.

The V gene is TRBV6-6, the J gene TRBJ2-3; 8 nucleotides match TRBD1. J gave up 2 bases and V 7 bases, and 8 bases lay outside the gene matches. This CDR3 contains 15 residues. From germline, CDR1 is MNHNY and CDR2 SVGAGI (reference sequence). The CDR3 here is CASMGRGLNTDTQYF. The CDR3 region has the DNA TGTGCCAGCATGGGCAGGGGGCTCAACACAGATACGCAGTATTTT.

This chain's CDR3 is CASGKRTGNSYGYTF. The DNA of the CDR3 is TGTGCCAGCGGAAAAAGGACAGGGAACAGCTATGGCTACACCTTC. The V call is TRBV28, the J call TRBJ1-2; 8 bases match TRBD1. The CDR3 runs to 15 residues. V lost 8 bases and J lost 4; bases outside the gene matches: 12. Germline V CDR1 and CDR2: MDHEN, SYDVKM.

This chain uses TRBV4-3 with TRBJ1-4, with D tentatively TRBD1 (6 bases). CDR1 LGHNA and CDR2 YSLEER come from the germline V gene. The CDR3 is 16 amino acids. V lost 0 bases, J lost 8 bases, and 16 bases lay in between. CDR3 protein: CASSQDPSRGLEKLFF. CDR3 sequence (DNA): TGCGCCAGCAGCCAAGATCCCTCGCGGGGGCTGGAAAAACTGTTTTTT.

The CDR3 nucleotides read TGTGCCTGGAGGTCCCCCTTTAGGGGGCCTGGAAACACCATATATTTT. It specifies CAWRSPFRGPGNTIYF. This sequence joins TRBV30 and TRBJ1-3; 7 bases agree with TRBD1. V gave up 3 bases and J gave up 2 bases; unmatched junction bases: 10. Germline V CDR1 and CDR2: GTSNPN, SVGIG (reference sequence). CDR3 length: 16 residues.